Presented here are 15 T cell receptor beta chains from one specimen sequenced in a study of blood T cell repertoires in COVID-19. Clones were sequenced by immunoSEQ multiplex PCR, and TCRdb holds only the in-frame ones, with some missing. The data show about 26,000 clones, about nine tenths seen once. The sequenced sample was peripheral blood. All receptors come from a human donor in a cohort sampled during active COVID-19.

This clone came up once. DNA for the CDR3: TGTGCCAGCAGCGCCGCTCCGGGGGGTCTGCAAGAGACCCAGTACTTC. Translation gives CASSAAPGGLQETQYF. This chain joins TRBV9 and TRBJ2-5, with 7 bases aligning to TRBD2. The germline V gene encodes CDR1 SGDLS and CDR2 YYNGEE. The CDR3 length is 16 residues. V lost 3 bases and J lost 2; bases outside the gene matches: 10.

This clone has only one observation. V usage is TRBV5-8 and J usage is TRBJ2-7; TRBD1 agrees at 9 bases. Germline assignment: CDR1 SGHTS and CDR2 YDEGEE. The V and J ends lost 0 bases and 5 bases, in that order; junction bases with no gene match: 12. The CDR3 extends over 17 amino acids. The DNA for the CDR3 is TGTGCCAGCAGCTTGGAGCGCTGGACAGGGGATCCCCACGAGCAGTACTTC. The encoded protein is CASSLERWTGDPHEQYF. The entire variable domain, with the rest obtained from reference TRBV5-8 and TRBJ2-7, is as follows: EAGVTQSPTHLIKTRGQQATLRCSPISGHTSVYWYQQALGLGLQFLLWYDEGEERNRGNFPPRFSGRQFPNYSSELNVNALELEDSALYLCASSLERWTGDPHEQYFGPGTRLTVT.

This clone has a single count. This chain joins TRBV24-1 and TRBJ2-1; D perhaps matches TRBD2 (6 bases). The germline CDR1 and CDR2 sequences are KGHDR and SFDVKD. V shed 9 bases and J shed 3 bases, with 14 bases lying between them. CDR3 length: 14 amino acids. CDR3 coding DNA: TGTGCCACCGCGCCGGGAGATCTCTACAATGAGCAGTTCTTC. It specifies CATAPGDLYNEQFF.

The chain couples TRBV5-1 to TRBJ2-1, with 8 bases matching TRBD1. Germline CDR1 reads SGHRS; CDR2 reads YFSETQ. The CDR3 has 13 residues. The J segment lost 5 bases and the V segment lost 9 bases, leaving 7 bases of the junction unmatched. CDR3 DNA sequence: TGCGCCACAGGGACAGGCGTTCACAATGAGCAGTTCTTC. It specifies CATGTGVHNEQFF.

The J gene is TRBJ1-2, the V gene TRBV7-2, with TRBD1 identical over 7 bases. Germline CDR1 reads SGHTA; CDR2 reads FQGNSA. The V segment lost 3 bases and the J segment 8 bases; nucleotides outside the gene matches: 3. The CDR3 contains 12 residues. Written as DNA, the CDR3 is TGTGCCAGCAGCTTCCAGGGACAGGGCTACACCTTC. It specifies CASSFQGQGYTF.

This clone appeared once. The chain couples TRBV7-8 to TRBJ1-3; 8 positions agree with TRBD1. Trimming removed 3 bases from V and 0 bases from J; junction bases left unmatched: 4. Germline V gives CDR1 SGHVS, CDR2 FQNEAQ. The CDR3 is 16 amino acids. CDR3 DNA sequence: TGTGCCAGCAGCTTGCGGGGGACAGGCTCTGGAAACACCATATATTTT. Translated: CASSLRGTGSGNTIYF.

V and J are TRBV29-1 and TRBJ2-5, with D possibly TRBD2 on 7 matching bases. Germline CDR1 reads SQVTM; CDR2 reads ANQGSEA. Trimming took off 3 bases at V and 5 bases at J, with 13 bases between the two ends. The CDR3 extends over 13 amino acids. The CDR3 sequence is CSVDGGGGETQYF. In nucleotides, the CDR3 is TGCAGCGTTGATGGCGGGGGCGGGGAGACCCAGTACTTC.

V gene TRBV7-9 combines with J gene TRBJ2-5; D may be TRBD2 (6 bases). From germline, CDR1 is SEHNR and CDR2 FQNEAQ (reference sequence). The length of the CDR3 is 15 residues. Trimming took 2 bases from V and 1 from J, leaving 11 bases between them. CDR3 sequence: CASSLWGEGQETQYF. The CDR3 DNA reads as TGTGCCAGCAGCTTATGGGGGGAAGGCCAAGAGACCCAGTACTTC.

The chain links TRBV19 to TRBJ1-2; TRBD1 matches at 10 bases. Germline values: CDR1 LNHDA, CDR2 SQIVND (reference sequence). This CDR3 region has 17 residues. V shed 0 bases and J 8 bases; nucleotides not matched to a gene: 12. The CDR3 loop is CASSIDSYGQGVRGYTF. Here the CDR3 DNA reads TGTGCCAGTAGTATAGATTCATACGGACAGGGGGTGCGCGGCTACACCTTC.

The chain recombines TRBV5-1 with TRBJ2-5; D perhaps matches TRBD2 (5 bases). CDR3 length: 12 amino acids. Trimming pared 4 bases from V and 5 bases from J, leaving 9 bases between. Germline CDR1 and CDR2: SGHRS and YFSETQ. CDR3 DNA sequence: TGCGCCAGCAGCCTAGGACTTGAGACCCAGTACTTC. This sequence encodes CASSLGLETQYF.

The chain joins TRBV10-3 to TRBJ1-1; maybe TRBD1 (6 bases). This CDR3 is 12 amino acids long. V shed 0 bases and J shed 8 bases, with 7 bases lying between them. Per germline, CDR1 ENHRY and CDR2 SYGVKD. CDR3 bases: TGTGCCATCAGTGAGTCGGGGGCAGAAGCTTTCTTT. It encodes CAISESGAEAFF.

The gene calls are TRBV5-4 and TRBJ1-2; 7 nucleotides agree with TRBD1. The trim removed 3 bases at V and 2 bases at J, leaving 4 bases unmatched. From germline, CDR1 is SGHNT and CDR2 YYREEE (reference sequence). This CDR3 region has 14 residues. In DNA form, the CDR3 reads TGTGCCAGCAGCTACGGGACAGTCAACTATGGCTACACCTTC. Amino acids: CASSYGTVNYGYTF.

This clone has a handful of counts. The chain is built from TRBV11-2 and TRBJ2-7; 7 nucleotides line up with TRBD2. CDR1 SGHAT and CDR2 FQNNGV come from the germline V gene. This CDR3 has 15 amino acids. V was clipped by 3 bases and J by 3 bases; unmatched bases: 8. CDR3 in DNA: TGTGCCAGCAGCTTCGGTGGCGGGAGCGGCTACGAGCAGTACTTC. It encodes CASSFGGGSGYEQYF.

In DNA form, the CDR3 reads TGCGCCAGCAGCCGGCTAGCGGGAGAATACGACGGGGAGCTGTTTTTT. This encodes CASSRLAGEYDGELFF. This chain uses TRBV4-3 with TRBJ2-2; 10 bases align to TRBD2. The CDR3 extends over 16 amino acids. CDR1 and CDR2 from the germline V gene are LGHNA and YSLEER. V was clipped by 4 bases and J by 7 bases; unmatched bases: 9.

CDR3 in DNA: TGTGCCAGCAGCCGTCTAGCGGGGGGTCTCTCCTACAATGAGCAGTTCTTC. Its translation is CASSRLAGGLSYNEQFF. V usage is TRBV5-6 and J usage is TRBJ2-1; TRBD2 matches at 11 bases. The CDR3 spans 17 residues. The V gene's germline CDR1 is SGHDT and CDR2 YYEEEE. The V segment lost 4 bases and the J segment 0 bases; nucleotides outside the gene matches: 6.